Listed here are 27 T cell receptor beta chains from one sample, sequenced in a study of CD8+CD57+ T cells in acquired aplastic anemia. Individuals selected for sequencing had exhibited CD8+CD57+ cell expansion on flow cytometry. Genomic DNA, serving as template, underwent TCR beta VDJ and CDR3 profiling. TCRdb redid the calling of the reads with MiXCR, one entry per CDR3 protein. The top ten clones hold 40% to 55% of a sample with about 260,000 distinct CDR3 sequences, less than 85% of them seen once. The sample consisted of sorted CD4+, CD8+, or CD8+CD57+ T cells (not recorded which) from PBMCs. Receptor source: a human donor with aplastic anemia.

The rearrangement uses TRBV7-8 and TRBJ2-7; 12 bases line up with TRBD1. Trimming removed 5 bases from V and 10 bases from J; junction bases left unmatched: 12. Germline loops: CDR1 SGHVS, CDR2 FQNEAQ. This CDR3 spans 15 amino acids. CDR3 bases: TGTGCCAGCAGCCCGAGTCCCGGGACAGGGGGCACTCAGTACGTC. Residues: CASSPSPGTGGTQYV.

The chain links TRBV7-9 to TRBJ2-1; D ambiguous. Trimming cost V 0 bases and J 8 bases, with 17 bases left between them. CDR1 is SEHNR, CDR2 FQNEAQ, per germline (reference sequence). The CDR3 runs 16 residues. The CDR3 DNA is TGTGCCAGCAGCTTAGCCAGAACCGCGGAGCGCCATGAGCAGTTCTTC. Protein sequence: CASSLARTAERHEQFF.

This chain joins TRBV4-1 and TRBJ1-2; TRBD1 might be the D (5 bases). Looked up from germline, CDR1 is MGHRA and CDR2 is YSYEKL. The V gene lost 3 bases and the J gene lost 7 bases, with 15 bases spanning the gap. The CDR3 runs to 14 residues. The CDR3 DNA reads as TGCGCCAGCAGCCACCAGGGACTTGAAGGTGGCTACACCTTC. Translating gives CASSHQGLEGGYTF.

V and J are TRBV20-1 and TRBJ2-5, with 8 positions matching TRBD1. The closer fit of TRBJ2-7 to the DNA end suggests the J call may be wrong. This CDR3 comprises 12 residues. The germline CDR1 and CDR2 sequences are DFQATT and SNEGSKA (reference sequence). CDR3 residues: CSAETGVHEQYF. CDR3 coding DNA: TGCAGTGCCGAGACAGGGGTCCACGAGCAGTACTTC.

A note on this clonotype: Since no conserved phenylalanine or tryptophan closes the CDR3, a read error is the likely cause. No DNA is shown, since the ends of the CDR3 on it are uncertain; the CDR3 is the one TCRdb lists. The chain has TRBV2 and TRBJ1-2; the listed D gene, TRBD1, was not tested against the DNA. Germline lookup yields CDR1 SNHLY and CDR2 FYNNEI. With termini counted, the CDR3 has 15 amino acids. CDR3 in amino acids: CASSFGGGADYGFAL.

The chain uses TRBV7-8 and TRBJ1-1, with D unresolved. CDR1 is SGHVS, CDR2 FQNEAQ, per germline. V lost 0 bases to trimming and J lost 13 bases, with 21 bases between them. This CDR3 has 15 amino acids. The CDR3 reads CASSLALTPDTQDFF. CDR3 in DNA: TGTGCCAGCAGCTTAGCTCTGACTCCCGACACGCAGGATTTCTTT.

In regard to this clonotype: This CDR3 is missing its conserved last phenylalanine or tryptophan, likely due to a read error. The DNA is omitted, as the CDR3 cannot be located on it reliably, and the CDR3 follows TCRdb's listing. J is TRBJ2-3 and V is TRBV7-9; whether TRBD1, the table's D call, matches the DNA was not checked. Germline-derived CDR1 and CDR2 are SEHNR and FQNEAQ (reference sequence). The CDR3 is 13 residues long, counting both termini. CDR3 sequence reads: CASRLGAGDLFFG.

The chain is built from TRBV11-3 and TRBJ2-1; possibly TRBD1 for D (5 bases). CDR3 length: 15 residues. CDR1 and CDR2 (germline): SGHNT, YENEEA. Trimming stripped 0 bases from V and 2 bases from J, with 8 bases between. CDR3 DNA sequence: TGTGCCAGCAGCTTAGACCCGACAGCCTACAATGAGCAGTTCTTC. The encoded protein is CASSLDPTAYNEQFF. Full variable domain (outside the CDR3, taken from reference TRBV11-3 and TRBJ2-1): EAGVVQSPRYKIIEKKQPVAFWCNPISGHNTLYWYLQNLGQGPELLIRYENEEAVDDSQLPKDRFSAERLKGVDSTLKIQPAELGDSAVYLCASSLDPTAYNEQFFGPGTRLTVL.

The chain joins TRBV7-9 to TRBJ1-1, with D uncertain. V was clipped by 2 bases and J by 1 base, with 8 bases between them. This CDR3 is 14 amino acids long. Germline V lookup: CDR1 SEHNR, CDR2 FQNEAQ (reference sequence). The CDR3 DNA reads as TGTGCCAGCAGCTTAAGACCGACGAACACTGAAGCTTTCTTT. It yields the protein CASSLRPTNTEAFF.

This clonotype has more than one count but fewer than ten. The chain carries TRBV7-2 and TRBJ2-6; possibly TRBD2 for D (6 bases). The germline V gene has CDR1 SGHTA and CDR2 FQGNSA. The CDR3 runs 16 residues. V was pared by 0 bases and J by 15 bases, with 21 bases between. The CDR3, as DNA: TGTGCCAGCAGCTTAGCGGGAGGCTCCGATACCCACGACCTGACTTTC. Residues: CASSLAGGSDTHDLTF.

This clonotype was picked up many times. V is TRBV12-3 or TRBV12-4 and J is TRBJ2-2; perhaps D is TRBD1 or TRBD2 (5 bases each). V gave up 3 bases and J gave up 4 bases, with 9 bases separating them. The CDR3 has 14 amino acids. CDR3 in amino acids: CASSFRAGTGELFF. The CDR3 DNA is TGTGCCAGCAGTTTCAGGGCGGGCACCGGGGAGCTGTTTTTT.

The J gene is TRBJ2-1, the V gene TRBV16; perhaps TRBD2 as D (6 bases). This CDR3 is built from 15 residues. V lost 1 base and J 3 bases, leaving 10 bases between the germline ends. The V gene's germline CDR1 is KGHSY and CDR2 FQNENV. CDR3 protein: CASSQYTGVYNEQFF. CDR3 nucleotide sequence: TGTGCCAGCAGCCAATATACGGGAGTCTACAATGAGCAGTTCTTC.

Concerning this clonotype itself: Since no conserved phenylalanine or tryptophan closes the CDR3, a read error is the likely cause. No DNA is shown, since the ends of the CDR3 on it are uncertain; the CDR3 is the one TCRdb lists. The V gene is TRBV11-2, the J gene TRBJ2-3; the table's TRBD2 call for D was not verified on the DNA. The CDR3 has 13 amino acids, counting both end residues. Germline V lookup: CDR1 SGHAT, CDR2 FQNNGV. The CDR3 loop reads CASSLGAGGPLEL.

The V and J genes are TRBV7-3 and TRBJ2-7; D gene uncertain. Trimming removed 3 bases from V and 4 bases from J, with 25 bases in between. The CDR3 loop spans 18 amino acids. Germline CDR1 is SGHTA and CDR2 is FQGTGA. This chain's CDR3 is CASSFDPGPDTLYYEQYV. CDR3 sequence (DNA): TGTGCCAGCAGCTTTGATCCAGGCCCCGATACCCTTTATTACGAGCAGTACGTC.

The chain is built from TRBV7-9 and TRBJ1-6; a weak D match, TRBD1 (5 bases). The CDR3 consists of 16 residues. Trimming took 5 bases from V and 13 from J, leaving 24 bases between them. Germline assignment: CDR1 SEHNR and CDR2 FQNEAQ (reference sequence). The CDR3 here is CASSVDSASYNAPLHF. The CDR3, as DNA: TGTGCCAGCAGCGTCGACAGCGCCTCCTATAACGCTCCCCTCCACTTT.

The chain employs TRBV2 and TRBJ1-1; 7 nucleotides match TRBD1. This CDR3 region has 15 residues. CDR1 and CDR2 (germline): SNHLY, FYNNEI. Trimming removed 6 bases from V and 6 bases from J; junction bases left unmatched: 13. The CDR3 is CASSFGLTGTPEAFF. CDR3 coding DNA: TGTGCCAGCAGCTTCGGTCTGACAGGGACGCCTGAAGCTTTCTTT. The whole variable domain, filled in from reference TRBV2 and TRBJ1-1, reads EPEVTQTPSHQVTQMGQEVILRCVPISNHLYFYWYRQILGQKVEFLVSFYNNEISEKSEIFDDQFSVERPDGSNFTLKIRSTKLEDSAMYFCASSFGLTGTPEAFFGQGTRLTVV.

This clonotype was counted ten times or more. CDR3: CSARKLDRVEAGELFF. DNA of the CDR3: TGCAGTGCTAGAAAACTGGACAGGGTCGAGGCCGGGGAGCTGTTTTTT. This chain connects TRBV20-1 to TRBJ2-2, with 8 bases identical to TRBD1. The CDR3 runs to 16 residues. Germline CDR1 DFQATT, CDR2 SNEGSKA (reference sequence). The junction had 11 bases not matched to a gene; V was cut back by 2 bases and J by 6 bases.

This chain joins TRBV9 and TRBJ1-5; a weak D match, TRBD1 (5 bases). The CDR3 contains 14 residues. Germline CDR1 SGDLS, CDR2 YYNGEE. V lost 3 bases, J lost 15 bases, and 22 bases lay in between. The CDR3 loop is CASSEGNSGIDTHF. CDR3 nucleotides: TGTGCCAGCAGCGAGGGGAATAGCGGAATAGATACGCATTTT.

As to this clonotype: The junction departs from the called germline gene at one end, perhaps through a read error. The rearrangement links TRBV7-9 to TRBJ1-5; possible D gene TRBD1, 5 bases. CDR3 length: 16 residues. The V gene's germline CDR1 is SEHNR and CDR2 FQNEAQ (reference sequence). In DNA form, the CDR3 reads TGTGCCAGCAGCTTAGCGGTACGGGCCGACAGTCAGCACCAGCATTTT. Translated, it gives CASSLAVRADSQHQHF.

This sequence joins TRBV5-1 and TRBJ2-3, with 9 bases that match TRBD1. The CDR3 has 13 residues. Germline V gene sequence: CDR1 SGHRS, CDR2 YFSETQ. Germline trimming cut 4 bases from V and 14 bases from J; bases unmatched to any gene: 11. CDR3 DNA: TGCGCCAGCAGCCTGGGAGGGACAGGGAACACGTATTTT. Protein: CASSLGGTGNTYF.

The rearrangement joins TRBV7-3 to TRBJ1-1, with no clear D. V was trimmed by 8 bases and J by 12 bases, leaving 28 bases between them. The length of the CDR3 is 15 residues. The germline CDR1 and CDR2 sequences are SGHTA and FQGTGA. CDR3 loop: CASSLDLNAIADSFF. The CDR3 DNA reads as TGTGCCAGCTCATTAGATCTGAACGCGATTGCTGACTCTTTCTTT.

This chain uses TRBV2 with TRBJ1-1; TRBD1 might be the D (6 bases). V gave up 6 bases and J gave up 1 base, with 15 bases separating them. CDR1 SNHLY and CDR2 FYNNEI come from the germline V gene. This CDR3 contains 15 residues. CDR3 sequence reads: CASSLLETGNTEAFF. The CDR3 DNA is TGTGCCAGCAGCTTGCTAGAGACAGGGAACACTGAAGCTTTCTTT.

Concerning this clonotype itself: Because it lacks the conserved phenylalanine or tryptophan at the end, this CDR3 is likely a read error. Because the CDR3's place on the DNA is in doubt, the DNA is left out and the CDR3 is given as listed by TCRdb. The genes are TRBV2 and TRBJ1-5; the table's TRBD1 call for D was not verified on the DNA. Germline CDR1 and CDR2: SNHLY and FYNNEI. The CDR3 extends over 14 residues, inclusive of both ends. The CDR3 loop is CASSVVWANHNQPH.

Concerning this clonotype itself: The CDR3 end shows no conserved phenylalanine or tryptophan, and so a read error is likely. It is unclear where the CDR3 begins or ends on the DNA, so no DNA is shown, and the CDR3 is as TCRdb lists it. The V call is TRBV7-2, the J call TRBJ2-1; TRBD1, the table's D call, was not compared with the DNA. The CDR3 spans 13 amino acids, including both terminal residues. Germline CDR1 SGHTA, CDR2 FQGNSA. This chain's CDR3 is CASSEGGIHQQVL.

Comment on this clonotype: A read error may produce the germline difference seen at one junction end. This chain joins TRBV2 and TRBJ2-3; 8 bases map to TRBD2. The CDR3 covers 13 residues. Germline V gives CDR1 SNHLY, CDR2 FYNNEI. The CDR3 protein is CGSWAGGTDTQYF. CDR3 in DNA: TGTGGCAGCTGGGCGGGAGGTACCGATACGCAGTATTTT.

The rearrangement joins TRBV9 to TRBJ2-5; D unresolved. Germline assignment: CDR1 SGDLS and CDR2 YYNGEE. The ends were cut back, 0 bases at V and 14 bases at J, with 20 bases in the middle. The CDR3 is made up of 14 amino acids. In DNA form, the CDR3 reads TGTGCCAGCAGCGTAGGGGGTTTTAACACTGAAGCTTACTTC. Amino acid sequence: CASSVGGFNTEAYF.

There are a few counts of this clonotype. One end of the junction varies from germline; a read error may be responsible. The chain has TRBV10-1 and TRBJ2-5; D ambiguous. This CDR3 is 11 amino acids long. The germline CDR1 and CDR2 sequences are WNHNN and SYGVQD (reference sequence). The CDR3 nucleotides are TGCGCCAGCAGTGCTGGAGAGACCCAGCACTTC. Encoded protein: CASSAGETQHF.